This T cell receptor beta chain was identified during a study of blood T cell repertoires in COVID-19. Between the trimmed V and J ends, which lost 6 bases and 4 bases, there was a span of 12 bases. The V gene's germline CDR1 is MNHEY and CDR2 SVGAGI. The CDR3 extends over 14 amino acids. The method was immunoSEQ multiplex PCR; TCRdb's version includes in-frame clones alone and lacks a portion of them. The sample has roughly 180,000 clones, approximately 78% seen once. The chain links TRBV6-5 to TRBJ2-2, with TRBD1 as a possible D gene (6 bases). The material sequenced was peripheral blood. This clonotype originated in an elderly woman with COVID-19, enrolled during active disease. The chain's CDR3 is CASRSGAGTGELFF. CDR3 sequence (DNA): TGTGCCAGCAGATCAGGGGCGGGCACCGGGGAGCTGTTTTTT.